Listed here are 24 T cell receptor beta chains from one sample, sequenced in a study of technical replicates of blood from several donors. The repertoire was sequenced with immunoSEQ multiplex PCR; TCRdb's copy has only in-frame clones and lacks some. This table holds about 83,000 clones, 85% to 95% found once. The sequenced sample consisted of T cells isolated from PBMCs. The receptors come from a human donor in good health.

The genes are TRBV11-3 and TRBJ2-1; 9 nucleotides align to TRBD2. Germline trimming cut 1 base from V and 7 bases from J; bases unmatched to any gene: 8. From germline, CDR1 is SGHNT and CDR2 YENEEA. CDR3 size: 16 residues. The CDR3 coding sequence is TGTGCCAGCAGCTTAGGCGGCACTAGCGGGTGGAATGAGCAGTTCTTC. Amino acids: CASSLGGTSGWNEQFF.

The chain links TRBV11-2 to TRBJ2-1; 13 bases are shared with TRBD2. The length of the CDR3 is 19 residues. In germline, CDR1 is SGHAT, CDR2 FQNNGV. Unmatched junction bases numbered 8, after V lost 2 bases and J lost 1 base. CDR3 sequence (DNA): TGTGCCAGCAGCTTATATGGACTAGCGGGAGTCCGATCCTACAATGAGCAGTTCTTC. The encoded protein is CASSLYGLAGVRSYNEQFF.

The rearrangement uses TRBV7-3 and TRBJ1-1, with D perhaps matching TRBD1 (6 bases). Germline CDR1 is SGHTA and CDR2 is FQGTGA. The CDR3 totals 15 residues. V was trimmed by 1 base and J by 0 bases, leaving 9 bases between them. CDR3 amino acids: CASSLRAGVNTEAFF. In nucleotides, the CDR3 is TGTGCCAGCAGCTTAAGGGCAGGGGTGAACACTGAAGCTTTCTTT.

The chain employs TRBV5-1 and TRBJ2-2; possibly TRBD1 for D (5 bases). Deletions cut 1 base from V and 0 bases from J, with 7 bases between. Germline V CDR1 and CDR2: SGHRS, YFSETQ. The CDR3 runs to 15 residues. CDR3: CASSLSRANTGELFF. CDR3 DNA: TGCGCCAGCAGCTTGTCCAGGGCGAACACCGGGGAGCTGTTTTTT. Full variable domain (outside the CDR3, taken from reference TRBV5-1 and TRBJ2-2): KAGVTQTPRYLIKTRGQQVTLSCSPISGHRSVSWYQQTPGQGLQFLFEYFSETQRNKGNFPGRFSGRQFSNSRSEMNVSTLELGDSALYLCASSLSRANTGELFFGEGSRLTVL.

The chain combines TRBV5-1 with TRBJ2-3, with D maybe TRBD2 (6 bases). The V gene's germline CDR1 is SGHRS and CDR2 YFSETQ. There are 14 residues in the CDR3. V was clipped by 5 bases and J by 2 bases, with 12 bases between them. CDR3 sequence reads: CASRRDGDTDTQYF. The CDR3, as DNA: TGCGCCAGCAGGCGGGACGGAGACACAGATACGCAGTATTTT.

The chain couples TRBV29-1 to TRBJ1-3; D is unclear. V was clipped by 6 bases and J by 9 bases, with 12 bases between them. The CDR3 spans 11 residues. Per germline, CDR1 SQVTM and CDR2 ANQGSEA. The chain's CDR3 is CSVMGGATIYF. CDR3 coding DNA: TGCAGCGTCATGGGAGGAGCCACCATATATTTT.

The chain employs TRBV29-1 and TRBJ2-7; 7 nucleotides align to TRBD1. With 7 bases clipped from V and 3 bases from J, the junction kept 6 bases outside the gene matches. CDR1 and CDR2 (germline): SQVTM, ANQGSEA. This CDR3 contains 12 residues. The DNA for the CDR3 is TGCAGCGCACAAGGACAGGACTACGAGCAGTACTTC. Protein product: CSAQGQDYEQYF.

CDR3 DNA: TGTGCCAGCAGCCTGAATAGGAGTCCGCAGTACTTC. It translates to CASSLNRSPQYF. This sequence joins TRBV14 and TRBJ2-7; D uncertain. Deletions cut 4 bases from V and 9 bases from J, with 13 bases between. Germline loops: CDR1 SGHDN, CDR2 FVKESK. The CDR3 covers 12 residues.

The chain uses TRBV7-6 and TRBJ2-7, with D perhaps TRBD2 (5 bases). This CDR3 contains 13 residues. Germline CDR1 reads SGHVS; CDR2 reads FNYEAQ. V dropped 5 bases and J dropped 6 bases, with 14 bases sitting between them. The CDR3 loop reads CASSMLLGSEQYF. In nucleotides, the CDR3 is TGTGCCAGCAGCATGCTATTGGGGAGCGAGCAGTACTTC.

This chain uses TRBV6-6 with TRBJ2-3; 8 nucleotides match TRBD2. Germline assignment: CDR1 MNHNY and CDR2 SVGAGI (reference sequence). V shed 5 bases, J shed 5 bases, and the junction held 12 bases outside the gene matches. This CDR3 has 16 residues. CDR3 nucleotides: TGTGCCAGCAGTACCCCGGCGGGGGGCTATAGAGATACGCAGTATTTT. It specifies CASSTPAGGYRDTQYF.

The rearrangement uses TRBV11-2 and TRBJ2-7; 10 nucleotides line up with TRBD2. Germline V gives CDR1 SGHAT, CDR2 FQNNGV. This CDR3 has 20 residues. J was trimmed by 6 bases and V by 0 bases; bases with no gene match: 20. CDR3 in amino acids: CASSLDGLAGVRSGFFEQYF. The CDR3 nucleotides read TGTGCCAGCAGCTTAGATGGGCTAGCGGGAGTTAGGAGTGGATTTTTCGAGCAGTACTTC. Full variable domain (remainder filled in from reference TRBV11-2 and TRBJ2-7): EAGVAQSPRYKIIEKRQSVAFWCNPISGHATLYWYQQILGQGPKLLIQFQNNGVVDDSQLPKDRFSAERLKGVDSTLKIQPAKLEDSAVYLCASSLDGLAGVRSGFFEQYFGPGTRLTVT.

The chain is built from TRBV12-5 and TRBJ2-1; perhaps TRBD1 as D (6 bases). This CDR3 is built from 18 residues. V lost 0 bases and J lost 3, with 18 bases in between. Germline values: CDR1 LGHNT, CDR2 FRNRAP. CDR3 nucleotide sequence: TGTGCTAGTGGTTTGGTACCGACAGGTCAAAACTTCTACAATGAGCAGTTCTTC. This gives the protein CASGLVPTGQNFYNEQFF.

The chain couples TRBV6-5 to TRBJ2-1; D gene ambiguous. This CDR3 has 11 amino acids. The germline gives CDR1 MNHEY, CDR2 SVGAGI. Trimming took off 1 base at V and 13 bases at J, with 8 bases between the two ends. Here the CDR3 reads CASSYLQLQFF. CDR3 sequence (DNA): TGTGCCAGCAGTTACTTACAGTTACAGTTCTTC.

The chain combines TRBV6-5 with TRBJ1-1; D possibly corresponds to TRBD1 (5 bases). The CDR3 has 14 amino acids. Trimming left V 2 bases short and J 1 base short, with 8 bases between. Germline V gene sequence: CDR1 MNHEY, CDR2 SVGAGI. The CDR3, as DNA: TGTGCCAGCAGTTACGGGGCCGCGAACACTGAAGCTTTCTTT. This codes for CASSYGAANTEAFF.

The CDR3 protein is CAWKDSPGDTEAFF. The CDR3 nucleotides read TGTGCCTGGAAGGACAGTCCGGGTGACACTGAAGCTTTCTTT. V gene TRBV30 combines with J gene TRBJ1-1, with TRBD1 as a possible D gene (6 bases). The V and J ends lost 4 bases and 3 bases respectively, with 15 bases between them. Germline CDR1 reads GTSNPN; CDR2 reads SVGIG (reference sequence). CDR3 length: 14 residues. Variable domain in full (rest from reference TRBV30 and TRBJ1-1): SQTIHQWPATLVQPVGSPLSLECTVEGTSNPNLYWYRQAAGRGLQLLFYSVGIGQISSEVPQNLSASRPQDRQFILSSKKLLLSDSGFYLCAWKDSPGDTEAFFGQGTRLTVV.

The V call is TRBV11-3, the J call TRBJ1-2; 8 bases map to TRBD1. V lost 3 bases, J lost 2 bases, and 8 bases stayed unmatched. The germline V gene has CDR1 SGHNT and CDR2 YENEEA. The CDR3 contains 16 residues. CDR3 protein: CASSFGQGVRNYGYTF. CDR3 sequence (DNA): TGTGCCAGCAGCTTCGGACAGGGTGTCAGAAACTATGGCTACACCTTC.

The rearrangement uses TRBV27 and TRBJ2-5, with D perhaps matching TRBD1 (6 bases). CDR3 length: 14 amino acids. V lost 3 bases and J 5 bases, leaving 13 bases between the germline ends. Germline assignment: CDR1 MNHEY and CDR2 SMNVEV (reference sequence). The chain's CDR3 is CASSFSGTGETQYF. The CDR3 coding sequence is TGTGCCAGCAGTTTCTCAGGAACAGGGGAGACCCAGTACTTC.

The rearrangement links TRBV5-5 to TRBJ1-2; TRBD1 agrees at 7 bases. Germline V lookup: CDR1 SGHKS, CDR2 YYEKEE (reference sequence). The J segment lost 2 bases and the V segment lost 4 bases, leaving 17 bases of the junction unmatched. The length of the CDR3 is 18 residues. The CDR3 DNA follows: TGTGCCAGCAGCCGCATTGGAGACAGGGATCCAGACAACTATGGCTACACCTTC. Translating gives CASSRIGDRDPDNYGYTF.

This chain links TRBV6-6 with TRBJ1-2; 7 positions match TRBD1. With V trimmed by 5 bases and J by 4 bases, 7 bases remained unmatched. Germline-derived CDR1 and CDR2 are MNHNY and SVGAGI (reference sequence). The length of the CDR3 is 14 residues. As DNA, the CDR3 is TGTGCCAGCAGTCCCCGGACAGGATCCTATGGCTACACCTTC. Amino acids: CASSPRTGSYGYTF.

The chain recombines TRBV7-6 with TRBJ2-4; 11 positions agree with TRBD2. The germline V gene encodes CDR1 SGHVS and CDR2 FNYEAQ. Unmatched junction bases numbered 9, after V lost 4 bases and J lost 7 bases. The CDR3 consists of 16 residues. The CDR3 DNA reads as TGTGCCAGCAGCTACTTAGCGGGAGGGCCAGGGAACATTCAGTACTTC. It specifies CASSYLAGGPGNIQYF. The full variable domain, its missing parts supplied by reference TRBV7-6 and TRBJ2-4, is GAGVSQSPRYKVTKRGQDVALRCDPISGHVSLYWYRQALGQGPEFLTYFNYEAQQDKSGLPNDRFSAERPEGSISTLTIQRTEQRDSAMYRCASSYLAGGPGNIQYFGAGTRLSVL.

The CDR3 coding sequence is TGTGCCAGCAGGGAACCGACAGGGGGTTATAGCAATCAGCCCCAGCATTTT. It is translated as CASREPTGGYSNQPQHF. V and J are TRBV6-1 and TRBJ1-5, with 9 bases aligning to TRBD1. With V trimmed by 6 bases and J by 0 bases, 9 bases remained unmatched. This CDR3 contains 17 residues. Germline V gene data show CDR1 as MNHNS and CDR2 as SASEGT.

The chain couples TRBV18 to TRBJ2-2; D unresolved. In germline, CDR1 is KGHSH, CDR2 LQKENI. The CDR3 is 12 residues long. V lost 4 bases and J 7 bases, leaving 7 bases between the germline ends. The CDR3 is CASSHEVGELFF. In DNA, the CDR3 is TGTGCCAGCTCACATGAGGTCGGGGAGCTGTTTTTT.

The chain is built from TRBV19 and TRBJ1-1, with no clear D. The CDR3 is made up of 13 amino acids. The germline V gene encodes CDR1 LNHDA and CDR2 SQIVND (reference sequence). V was cut by 3 bases and J by 5 bases, with 10 bases left in between. This CDR3 reads CASSMDTRTEAFF. The CDR3 bases are TGTGCCAGTAGTATGGATACGAGGACTGAAGCTTTCTTT.

The rearrangement uses TRBV5-1 and TRBJ2-6; D call uncertain. The CDR3 runs to 13 residues. From germline, CDR1 is SGHRS and CDR2 YFSETQ. Trimming removed 0 bases at V and 4 bases at J, with 2 bases between. CDR3 residues: CASSLAGANVLTF. The CDR3 DNA sequence: TGCGCCAGCAGCTTGGCAGGGGCCAACGTCCTGACTTTC.